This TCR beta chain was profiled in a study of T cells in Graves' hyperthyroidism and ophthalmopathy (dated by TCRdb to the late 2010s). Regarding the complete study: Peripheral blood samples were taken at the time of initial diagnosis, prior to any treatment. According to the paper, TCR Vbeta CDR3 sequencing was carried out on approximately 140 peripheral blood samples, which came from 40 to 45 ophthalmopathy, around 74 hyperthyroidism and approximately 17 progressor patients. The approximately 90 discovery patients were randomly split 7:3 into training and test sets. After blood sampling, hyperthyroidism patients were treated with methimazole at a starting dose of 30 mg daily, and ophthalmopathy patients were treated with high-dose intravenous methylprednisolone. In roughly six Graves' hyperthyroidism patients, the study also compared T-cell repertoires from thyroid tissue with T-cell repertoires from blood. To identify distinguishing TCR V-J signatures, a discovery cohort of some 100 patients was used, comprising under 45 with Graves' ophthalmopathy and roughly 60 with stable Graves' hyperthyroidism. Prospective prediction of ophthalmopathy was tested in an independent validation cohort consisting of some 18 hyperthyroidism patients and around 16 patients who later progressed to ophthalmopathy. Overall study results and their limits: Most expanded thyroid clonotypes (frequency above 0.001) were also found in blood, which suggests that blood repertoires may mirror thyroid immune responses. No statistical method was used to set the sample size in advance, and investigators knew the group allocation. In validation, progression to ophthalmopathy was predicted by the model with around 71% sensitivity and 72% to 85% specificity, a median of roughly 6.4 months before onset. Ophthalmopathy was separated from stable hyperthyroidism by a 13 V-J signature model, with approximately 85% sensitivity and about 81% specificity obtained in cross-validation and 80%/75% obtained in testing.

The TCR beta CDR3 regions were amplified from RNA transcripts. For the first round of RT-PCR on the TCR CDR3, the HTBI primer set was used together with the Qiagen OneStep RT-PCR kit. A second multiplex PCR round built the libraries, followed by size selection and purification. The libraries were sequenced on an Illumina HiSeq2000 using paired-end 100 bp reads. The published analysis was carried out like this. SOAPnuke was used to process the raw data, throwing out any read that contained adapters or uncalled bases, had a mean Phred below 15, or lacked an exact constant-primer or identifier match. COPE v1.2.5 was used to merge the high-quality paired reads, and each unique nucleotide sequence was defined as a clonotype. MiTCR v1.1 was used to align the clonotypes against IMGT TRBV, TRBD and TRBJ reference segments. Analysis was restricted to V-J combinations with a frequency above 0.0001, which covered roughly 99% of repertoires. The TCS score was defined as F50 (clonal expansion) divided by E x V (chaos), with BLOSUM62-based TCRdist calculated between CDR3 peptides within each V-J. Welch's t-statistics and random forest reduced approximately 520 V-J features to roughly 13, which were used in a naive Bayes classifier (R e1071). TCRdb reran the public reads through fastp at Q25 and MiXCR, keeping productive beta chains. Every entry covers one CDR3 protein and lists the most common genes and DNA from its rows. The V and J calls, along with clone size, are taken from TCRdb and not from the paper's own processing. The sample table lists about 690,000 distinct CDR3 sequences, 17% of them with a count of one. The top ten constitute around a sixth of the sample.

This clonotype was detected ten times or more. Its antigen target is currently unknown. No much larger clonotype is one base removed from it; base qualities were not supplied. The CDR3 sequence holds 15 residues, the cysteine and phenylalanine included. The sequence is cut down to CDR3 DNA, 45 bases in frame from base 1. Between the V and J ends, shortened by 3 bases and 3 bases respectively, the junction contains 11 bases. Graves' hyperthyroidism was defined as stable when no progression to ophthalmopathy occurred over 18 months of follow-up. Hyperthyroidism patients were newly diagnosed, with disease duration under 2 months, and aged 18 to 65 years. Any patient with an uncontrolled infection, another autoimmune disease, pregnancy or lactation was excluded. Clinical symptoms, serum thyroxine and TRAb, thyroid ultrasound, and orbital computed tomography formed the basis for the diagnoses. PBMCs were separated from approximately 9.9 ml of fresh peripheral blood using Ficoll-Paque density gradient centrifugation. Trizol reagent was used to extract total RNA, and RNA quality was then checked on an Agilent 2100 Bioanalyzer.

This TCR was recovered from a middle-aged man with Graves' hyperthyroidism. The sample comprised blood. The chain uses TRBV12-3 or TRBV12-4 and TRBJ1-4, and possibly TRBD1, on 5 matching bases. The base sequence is TGTGCCAGCAGTTTCGTGGGACGGTCTAATGAAAAACTGTTTTTT. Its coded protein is CASSFVGRSNEKLFF.